The present TCR beta chain was sequenced within a study of blood T cell repertoires in COVID-19. Across the study: Material from acute and convalescent COVID-19 was sourced from the United States, Italy and Spain.

Trimming removed 2 bases at V and 1 base at J, with 16 bases between. There are 16 residues in the CDR3. The V gene's germline CDR1 is SGDLS and CDR2 YYNGEE. This clone showed up just once. Sequenced by immunoSEQ multiplex PCR; TCRdb stores in-frame clones only, minus some. The sample has fewer than 40,000 clones, about 88% seen once. The sequence came from a man between 65 and 85 years old with active COVID-19. Sequenced material: peripheral blood. The V and J genes are TRBV9 and TRBJ2-7; D possibly corresponds to TRBD1 (6 bases). The CDR3 here is CASSVLGQGWSYEQYF. In DNA form, the CDR3 reads TGTGCCAGCAGCGTCCTGGGGCAGGGGTGGTCCTACGAGCAGTACTTC.